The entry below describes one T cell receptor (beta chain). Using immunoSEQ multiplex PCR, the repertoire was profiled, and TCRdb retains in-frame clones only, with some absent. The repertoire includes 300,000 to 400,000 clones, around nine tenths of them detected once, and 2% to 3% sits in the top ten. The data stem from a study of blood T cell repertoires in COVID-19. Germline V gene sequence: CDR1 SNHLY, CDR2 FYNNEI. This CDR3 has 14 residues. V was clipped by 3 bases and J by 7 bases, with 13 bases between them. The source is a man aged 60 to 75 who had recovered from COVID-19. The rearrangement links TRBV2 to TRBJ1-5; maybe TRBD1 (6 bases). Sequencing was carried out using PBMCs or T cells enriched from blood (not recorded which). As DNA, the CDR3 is TGTGCCAGCAGTGAGTGGACAGTCGACCAGCCCCAGCATTTT. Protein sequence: CASSEWTVDQPQHF.